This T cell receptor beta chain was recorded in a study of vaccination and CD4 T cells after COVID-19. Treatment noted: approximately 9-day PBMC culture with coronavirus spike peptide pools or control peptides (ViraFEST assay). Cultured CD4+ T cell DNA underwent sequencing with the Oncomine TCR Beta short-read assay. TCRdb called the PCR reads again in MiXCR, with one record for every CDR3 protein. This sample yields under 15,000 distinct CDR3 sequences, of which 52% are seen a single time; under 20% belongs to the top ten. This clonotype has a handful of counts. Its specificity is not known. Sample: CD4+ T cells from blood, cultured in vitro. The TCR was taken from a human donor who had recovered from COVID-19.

The DNA for the CDR3 is TGTGCCAGCAGCCTGGGCCCCGAAGAGACCCAGTACTTC. This sequence encodes CASSLGPEETQYF. The chain employs TRBV7-7 and TRBJ2-5; no clear D. The germline V gene encodes CDR1 SSHAT and CDR2 FNYEAQ (reference sequence). CDR3 length: 13 residues. The ends were cut back, 5 bases at V and 3 bases at J, with 10 bases in the middle.